This TCR beta chain was retrieved from a study of T cell responses to AZD1222 COVID-19 vaccine. Data came from immunoSEQ multiplex PCR; TCRdb stores just in-frame clones and leaves some out. The profile covers about 140,000 clones, with around 94% appearing a single time and 9% to 15% taken by the ten largest. Study-level points and caveats: Of spike-specific TCRs, nearly half reportedly target regions left unmutated in variants. Possibly, clonal diversity was underestimated; donors were largely white British and included more females.

To note about this clone: Antigen unknown.

Germline CDR1 is SGHDT and CDR2 is YYEEEE. After removal of 0 bases from V and 3 bases from J, the junction contained 8 bases not matched to a gene. CDR3 size: 17 residues. This chain uses TRBV5-6 with TRBJ2-1, with 8 nucleotides matching TRBD1. This clonotype was sampled from an adult who had recovered from COVID-19. The material was peripheral blood, obtained after recovery from COVID-19. The CDR3 is CASSLVDRAYGYNEQFF. CDR3 sequence (DNA): TGTGCCAGCAGCTTGGTGGACAGGGCTTACGGCTACAATGAGCAGTTCTTC. Filled out from reference TRBV5-6 and TRBJ2-1, the complete variable domain reads DAGVTQSPTHLIKTRGQQVTLRCSPKSGHDTVSWYQQALGQGPQFIFQYYEEEERQRGNFPDRFSGHQFPNYSSELNVNALLLGDSALYLCASSLVDRAYGYNEQFFGPGTRLTVL.